The clone carrying this T cell receptor (beta chain) was counted a few times. Its specificity is not known. This specimen belongs to a study of naive and memory T cell subsets. Study-wide findings and caveats: Over 85% of naive TCR sequences appeared only once after error correction, unlike memory subsets. Possibly reflecting memory cells re-expressing CD45RA, a few larger clonotypes occurred in naive repertoires, especially CD8.

Both TRBC1 and TRBC2 were covered by a beta constant-region primer of two equimolar oligonucleotides. Four rounds of PCR amplified the ligated cDNA using nested alpha and beta constant-region primers plus SP2. Each CDR3 protein gets one entry after TCRdb re-called the UMI-ligation and nested PCR reads with MiXCR. Among 95,000 to 110,000 distinct CDR3 sequences listed, approximately 14% were seen once. Germline V CDR1 and CDR2: SQVTM, ANQGSEA. This CDR3 comprises 10 residues. The ends were cut back, 4 bases at V and 4 bases at J, with 4 bases in the middle. The chain carries TRBV29-1 and TRBJ2-5; D is ambiguous. Input material: naive CD8+ T cells from blood. The source of this sequence is a human donor in good health. CDR3 protein: CSVVGETQYF. The CDR3 coding sequence is TGCAGCGTTGTTGGAGAGACCCAGTACTTC.